The 32 T cell receptor beta chains below all came from one sample that was sequenced in a study of CD8 T cells in ankylosing spondylitis. These receptors have no known antigen. General study results and limits: What seemed typical of ankylosing spondylitis blood was a TCR beta motif built from several highly homologous variants.

One entry per CDR3 protein results from TCRdb running MiXCR on the 5' RACE reads. The sample shows a few hundred thousand distinct CDR3 sequences, around 7.9% of them seen only once. Sequencing was carried out using blood, either unsorted or a sorted T cell fraction (not recorded which). The receptors here all came from a male donor with ankylosing spondylitis.

V gene TRBV11-1 combines with J gene TRBJ2-1; no clear D gene. The germline gives CDR1 SGHAT, CDR2 FQDESV (reference sequence). CDR3 length equals 11 residues. V lost 4 bases to trimming and J lost 8 bases, with 6 bases between them. In DNA form, the CDR3 reads TGTGCCAGCAGCTCTCCTTATGAGCAGTTCTTC. This translates into CASSSPYEQFF. Together with reference TRBV11-1 and TRBJ2-1, the CDR3 gives the full variable domain: EAEVAQSPRYKITEKSQAVAFWCDPISGHATLYWYRQILGQGPELLVQFQDESVVDDSQLPKDRFSAERLKGVDSTLKIQPAELGDSAMYLCASSSPYEQFFGPGTRLTVL.

The chain recombines TRBV4-3 with TRBJ2-1; TRBD2 agrees at 7 bases. The junction had 5 bases not matched to a gene; V was cut back by 0 bases and J by 0 bases. The V gene's germline CDR1 is LGHNA and CDR2 YSLEER. CDR3 length: 17 residues. CDR3 coding DNA: TGCGCCAGCAGCCAAGACCCAGCGGGGACCTCCTACAATGAGCAGTTCTTC. Translating it yields CASSQDPAGTSYNEQFF.

This clonotype was seen repeatedly, ten times or more. The chain joins TRBV2 to TRBJ1-5; no clear D gene. CDR1 is SNHLY and CDR2 is FYNNEI in the germline V gene. The CDR3 extends over 14 amino acids. The V gene lost 1 base and the J gene lost 4 bases, with 8 bases spanning the gap. Written as DNA, the CDR3 is TGTGCCAGCAGTGAAGGGCAGTTGAATCAGCCCCAGCATTTT. Translating gives CASSEGQLNQPQHF. The full variable domain, with the rest looked up from reference TRBV2 and TRBJ1-5, is EPEVTQTPSHQVTQMGQEVILRCVPISNHLYFYWYRQILGQKVEFLVSFYNNEISEKSEIFDDQFSVERPDGSNFTLKIRSTKLEDSAMYFCASSEGQLNQPQHFGDGTRLSIL.

Many counts were recorded for this clonotype. The chain recombines TRBV12-5 with TRBJ2-4; no reliable D call. This CDR3 has 15 amino acids. Germline V gene lookup returns CDR1 LGHNT and CDR2 FRNRAP. The V end lost 3 bases, the J end lost 7 bases, and 16 bases lay between the germline ends. CDR3 DNA sequence: TGTGCTAGTGGTTTTGGGGTCGGCGGAACGAACATTCAGTACTTC. This codes for CASGFGVGGTNIQYF.

This clonotype was found many times. This chain links TRBV11-2 with TRBJ2-7; D is possibly TRBD1 (5 bases). The CDR3 is made up of 14 amino acids. V lost 6 bases, J lost 1 base, and 13 bases lay in between. The germline gives CDR1 SGHAT, CDR2 FQNNGV. CDR3 in amino acids: CASSLTAGSYEQYF. CDR3 in DNA: TGTGCCAGCAGTCTAACAGCAGGGTCCTACGAGCAGTACTTC.

This clonotype was observed many times. The chain couples TRBV6-2 or TRBV6-3 to TRBJ2-1, with TRBD2 matching 8 bases. The germline V gene has CDR1 MNHEY and CDR2 SVGEGT. J gave up 9 bases and V 4 bases, and 5 bases lay outside the gene matches. The CDR3 extends over 13 amino acids. The DNA of the CDR3 is TGTGCCAGCAGTTTAGGACTAGCCAGTGAGCAGTTCTTC. Encoded protein: CASSLGLASEQFF.

The chain is built from TRBV20-1 and TRBJ1-1; D is unclear. This CDR3 spans 13 amino acids. Trimming removed 0 bases at V and 8 bases at J, with 13 bases between. Per germline, CDR1 DFQATT and CDR2 SNEGSKA (reference sequence). Written as DNA, the CDR3 is TGCAGTGCTAGAGATCCGTCCCGGCCCGAAGCTTTCTTT. Amino acid sequence: CSARDPSRPEAFF.

The sample holds many counts of this clonotype. The V gene is TRBV27, the J gene TRBJ2-7, with D perhaps matching TRBD1 or TRBD2 (5 bases each). This CDR3 region has 15 residues. Germline values: CDR1 MNHEY, CDR2 SMNVEV (reference sequence). Trimming took off 0 bases at V and 2 bases at J, with 11 bases between the two ends. As DNA, the CDR3 is TGTGCCAGCAGTTTATCACCCGGGGCCACCTACGAGCAGTACTTC. This sequence encodes CASSLSPGATYEQYF.

This clonotype has at least ten counts. The genes are TRBV20-1 and TRBJ1-6; 7 bases are shared with TRBD1. V was pared by 3 bases and J by 0 bases, with 8 bases of the junction left unmatched. This CDR3 region has 17 residues. The V gene's germline CDR1 is DFQATT and CDR2 SNEGSKA (reference sequence). CDR3 residues: CSASRDRSSSYNSPLHF. The CDR3 coding sequence is TGCAGTGCTAGTAGGGACAGATCCAGCTCCTATAATTCACCCCTCCACTTT.

The table lists this clonotype with many counts. V usage is TRBV5-1 and J usage is TRBJ2-7; the D is unclear. This CDR3 spans 11 amino acids. Germline-derived CDR1 and CDR2 are SGHRS and YFSETQ. Trimming left V 5 bases short and J 5 bases short, with 8 bases between. The DNA for the CDR3 is TGCGCCAGCAGTCGAGGCGACGAGCAGTACTTC. It specifies CASSRGDEQYF.

The CDR3 reads CATSGESYGYTF. Here the CDR3 DNA reads TGTGCCACCTCGGGTGAAAGCTATGGCTACACCTTC. This rearrangement joins TRBV28 to TRBJ1-2, with no clear D. V shed 10 bases and J shed 4 bases, with 13 bases lying between them. The CDR3 has 12 amino acids. Germline CDR1 is MDHEN and CDR2 is SYDVKM.

This clonotype showed up many times. The chain links TRBV19 to TRBJ1-1, with D perhaps matching TRBD1 (5 bases). The V end lost 7 bases, the J end lost 3 bases, and 6 bases lay between the germline ends. Germline CDR1 LNHDA, CDR2 SQIVND (reference sequence). The CDR3 contains 11 residues. The CDR3 DNA sequence: TGTGCCAGTAAGGGGTACACTGAAGCTTTCTTT. Residues: CASKGYTEAFF. Looking up the rest from reference TRBV19 and TRBJ1-1 gives the full variable domain: DGGITQSPKYLFRKEGQNVTLSCEQNLNHDAMYWYRQDPGQGLRLIYYSQIVNDFQKGDIAEGYSVSREKKESFPLTVTSAQKNPTAFYLCASKGYTEAFFGQGTRLTVV.

This clonotype was picked up a small number of times. V and J are TRBV7-6 and TRBJ2-2, with D unclear. Germline loops: CDR1 SGHVS, CDR2 FNYEAQ. This CDR3 is built from 13 residues. The V end lost 2 bases, the J end lost 7 bases, and 8 bases lay between the germline ends. In DNA, the CDR3 is TGTGCCAGCAGCTTATCGCCAATCGGGGAGCTGTTTTTT. Translation gives CASSLSPIGELFF.

In this sample, this clonotype turned up a few times. The rearrangement links TRBV30 to TRBJ2-2; 7 nucleotides agree with TRBD2. The V and J ends lost 3 bases and 6 bases, in that order; junction bases with no gene match: 7. From germline, CDR1 is GTSNPN and CDR2 SVGIG (reference sequence). The CDR3 extends over 14 amino acids. CDR3 DNA: TGTGCCTGGAGAATCCCGGCGGGAGCCGGGGAGCTGTTTTTT. It is translated as CAWRIPAGAGELFF.

This clonotype was seen at least ten times. This chain joins TRBV5-1 and TRBJ2-1; no clear D. The germline V and J ends were trimmed by 0 bases and 8 bases, with 12 bases remaining between them. This CDR3 is 14 amino acids long. Germline V gene sequence: CDR1 SGHRS, CDR2 YFSETQ. Written as DNA, the CDR3 is TGCGCCAGCAGCTTGGAACTACCGATGGATGAGCAGTTCTTC. Translation gives CASSLELPMDEQFF.

In this sample, this clonotype turned up a few times. The chain employs TRBV10-3 and TRBJ2-1, with 10 bases fitting TRBD2. The V gene's germline CDR1 is ENHRY and CDR2 SYGVKD. After removal of 4 bases from V and 8 bases from J, the junction contained 17 bases not matched to a gene. The CDR3 length is 18 residues. This CDR3 is CAISGPSGSGGPSHEQFF. The CDR3 nucleotides are TGTGCCATCAGTGGGCCTAGCGGGAGCGGGGGGCCCTCCCATGAGCAGTTCTTC.

In this sample, this clonotype turned up a few times. This chain joins TRBV11-2 and TRBJ2-3; TRBD2 matches 13 bases. Germline V CDR1 and CDR2: SGHAT, FQNNGV. This CDR3 comprises 16 residues. V gave up 5 bases and J gave up 7 bases; unmatched junction bases: 9. This CDR3 is CASSPPGLAGRYTQYF. The CDR3 bases are TGTGCCAGCAGCCCCCCGGGACTAGCGGGACGTTATACGCAGTATTTT.

J is TRBJ1-1 and V is TRBV5-1; no reliable D call. The germline V gene has CDR1 SGHRS and CDR2 YFSETQ. The ends were cut back, 0 bases at V and 4 bases at J, with 16 bases in the middle. CDR3 length equals 16 residues. The CDR3 DNA reads as TGCGCCAGCAGCTTGGCGCAACGGGGAGGGAGCACTGAAGCTTTCTTT. Protein sequence: CASSLAQRGGSTEAFF.

This clonotype was recorded a few times. The rearrangement links TRBV6-2 or TRBV6-3 to TRBJ2-1, with D possibly matching TRBD1 (5 bases). This CDR3 contains 14 residues. CDR1 is MNHEY and CDR2 is SVGEGT in the germline V gene. V lost 1 base, J lost 5 bases, and 9 bases lay in between. CDR3 nucleotide sequence: TGTGCCAGCAGTTACTTTGGGGCGGACAATGAGCAGTTCTTC. The encoded protein is CASSYFGADNEQFF.

The V call is TRBV29-1, the J call TRBJ2-1, with D unresolved. There are 12 residues in the CDR3. Trimming left V 4 bases short and J 5 bases short, with 9 bases between. Germline assignment: CDR1 SQVTM and CDR2 ANQGSEA. In DNA, the CDR3 is TGCAGCGTTGTTGGCCGAAACAATGAGCAGTTCTTC. Residues: CSVVGRNNEQFF.

This clonotype was recorded many times. The chain uses TRBV3-1 and TRBJ2-1; maybe TRBD2 (6 bases). Trimming cost V 5 bases and J 4 bases, with 21 bases left between them. The germline gives CDR1 LGHDT, CDR2 YNNKEL (reference sequence). The CDR3 loop spans 17 amino acids. The DNA for the CDR3 is TGTGCCAGCAGCTGGATCCTTGGGAGCCGGGAGTACAATGAGCAGTTCTTC. The encoded protein is CASSWILGSREYNEQFF.

There are a few counts of this clonotype. The chain couples TRBV5-1 to TRBJ2-2; the D is unclear. Germline-derived CDR1 and CDR2 are SGHRS and YFSETQ. The CDR3 runs 14 residues. V dropped 5 bases and J dropped 2 bases, with 10 bases sitting between them. CDR3 sequence (DNA): TGCGCCAGCAGTCTTACCCATAACACCGGGGAGCTGTTTTTT. This codes for CASSLTHNTGELFF.

This chain uses TRBV30 with TRBJ1-1, with 7 bases identical to TRBD1. This CDR3 is built from 15 residues. Trimming cost V 5 bases and J 4 bases; bases outside gene matches: 13. Per germline, CDR1 GTSNPN and CDR2 SVGIG (reference sequence). The CDR3 nucleotides are TGTGCCTGGGTCGATTGGGACAGCTTCGGCACTGAAGCTTTCTTT. Its protein product is CAWVDWDSFGTEAFF.

This clonotype was seen repeatedly, ten times or more. The chain links TRBV29-1 to TRBJ2-1, with a weak D call TRBD1 (6 bases). The CDR3 has 14 amino acids. V gave up 6 bases and J gave up 3 bases, with 15 bases separating them. Germline V gives CDR1 SQVTM, CDR2 ANQGSEA. The chain's CDR3 is CSVRSGANYNEQFF. The CDR3 DNA follows: TGCAGCGTGAGGTCAGGGGCAAACTACAATGAGCAGTTCTTC.

The chain recombines TRBV12-3 or TRBV12-4 with TRBJ2-3; D is ambiguous. The V end lost 7 bases, the J end lost 2 bases, and 10 bases lay between the germline ends. The CDR3 is 13 amino acids. DNA for the CDR3: TGTGCCAGCACCCCCATCCCCACAGATACGCAGTATTTT. Protein sequence: CASTPIPTDTQYF.

In this sample, this clonotype turned up many times. The chain carries TRBV7-8 and TRBJ1-6, with D perhaps TRBD1 (6 bases). Trimming shortened V by 7 bases and J by 2 bases, and 12 bases separated the two germline ends. The CDR3 runs 15 residues. Germline V gives CDR1 SGHVS, CDR2 FQNEAQ. CDR3 bases: TGTGCCAGCAACTATGGACAGACCTATAATTCACCCCTCCACTTT. Translating it yields CASNYGQTYNSPLHF.

This clonotype was seen a few times. The V call is TRBV30, the J call TRBJ1-4, with D possibly TRBD1 on 5 matching bases. V was clipped by 0 bases and J by 8 bases, with 13 bases between them. The CDR3 loop spans 14 amino acids. Germline CDR1 is GTSNPN and CDR2 is SVGIG (reference sequence). As DNA, the CDR3 is TGTGCCTGGAGTGTACCCACGGGGCGAGAAAAACTGTTTTTT. This encodes CAWSVPTGREKLFF.

This clonotype was counted ten times or more. The rearrangement links TRBV15 to TRBJ1-1, with 8 bases lining up with TRBD1. Unmatched junction bases numbered 7, after V lost 7 bases and J lost 9 bases. The germline gives CDR1 LNHNV, CDR2 YYDKDF (reference sequence). The CDR3 has 12 amino acids. In DNA, the CDR3 is TGTGCCACCAACGACCGGACAGGGAAAGCTTTCTTT. Protein: CATNDRTGKAFF.

The V gene is TRBV29-1, the J gene TRBJ1-1, with 7 bases that match TRBD1. Trimming removed 4 bases from V and 1 base from J; junction bases left unmatched: 3. Germline CDR1 reads SQVTM; CDR2 reads ANQGSEA. This CDR3 has 13 residues. The CDR3 DNA follows: TGCAGCGTTGTGCCAGGGGGGAACACTGAAGCTTTCTTT. It translates to CSVVPGGNTEAFF.

This clonotype was seen at least ten times. The genes are TRBV20-1 and TRBJ2-7; the D is unclear. The V gene's germline CDR1 is DFQATT and CDR2 SNEGSKA (reference sequence). Trimming took off 3 bases at V and 6 bases at J, with 9 bases between the two ends. This CDR3 region has 11 residues. As DNA, the CDR3 is TGCAGTGCTAGCCTACCGCGCGAGCAGTACTTC. Its protein is CSASLPREQYF.

This clonotype was counted many times. The chain uses TRBV7-7 and TRBJ1-6, with D hard to call. The V gene's germline CDR1 is SSHAT and CDR2 FNYEAQ (reference sequence). This CDR3 comprises 10 residues. The chain's CDR3 is CAPGYSPLHF. Here the CDR3 DNA reads TGTGCTCCAGGTTATTCACCCCTCCACTTT.

This clonotype was found a few times. The chain is built from TRBV28 and TRBJ2-3; 7 bases fit TRBD2. V lost 1 base and J lost 3; bases outside the gene matches: 7. Germline CDR1 reads MDHEN; CDR2 reads SYDVKM. This CDR3 contains 16 residues. For the CDR3, the DNA is TGTGCCAGCAGTTTATCTCACACGGGGGGAACAGATACGCAGTATTTT. Its translation: CASSLSHTGGTDTQYF.